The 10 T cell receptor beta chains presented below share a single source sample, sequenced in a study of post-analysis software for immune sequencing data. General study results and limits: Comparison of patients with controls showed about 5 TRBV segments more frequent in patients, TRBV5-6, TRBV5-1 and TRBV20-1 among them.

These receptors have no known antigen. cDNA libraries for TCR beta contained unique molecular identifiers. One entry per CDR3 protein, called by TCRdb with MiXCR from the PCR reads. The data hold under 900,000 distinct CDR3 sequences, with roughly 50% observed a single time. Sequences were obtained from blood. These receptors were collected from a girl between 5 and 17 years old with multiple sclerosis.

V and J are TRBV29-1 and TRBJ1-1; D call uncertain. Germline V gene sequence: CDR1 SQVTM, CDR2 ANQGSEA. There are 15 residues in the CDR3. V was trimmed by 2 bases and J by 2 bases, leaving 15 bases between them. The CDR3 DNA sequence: TGCAGCGTTGAATATAAAGGCCAGAGAAACACTGAAGCTTTCTTT. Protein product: CSVEYKGQRNTEAFF.

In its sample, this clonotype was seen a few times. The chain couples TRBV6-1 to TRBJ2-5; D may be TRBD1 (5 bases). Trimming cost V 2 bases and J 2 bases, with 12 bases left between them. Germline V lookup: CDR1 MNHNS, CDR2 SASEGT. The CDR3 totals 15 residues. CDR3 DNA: TGTGCCAGCAGTGAATCAGGGATCCTTCAAGAGACCCAGTACTTC. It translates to CASSESGILQETQYF.

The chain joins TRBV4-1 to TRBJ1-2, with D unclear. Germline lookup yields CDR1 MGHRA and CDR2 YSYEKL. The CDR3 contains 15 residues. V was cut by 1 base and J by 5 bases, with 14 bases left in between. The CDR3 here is CASSQGPAGRYGYTF. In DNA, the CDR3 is TGCGCCAGCAGCCAAGGTCCGGCAGGTCGGTATGGCTACACCTTC.

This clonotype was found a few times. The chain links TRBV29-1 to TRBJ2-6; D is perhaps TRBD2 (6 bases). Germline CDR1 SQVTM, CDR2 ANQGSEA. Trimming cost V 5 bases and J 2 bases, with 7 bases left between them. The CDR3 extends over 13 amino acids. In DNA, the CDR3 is TGCAGCGTTAAGCGGGCTGGGGCCAACGTCCTGACTTTC. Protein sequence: CSVKRAGANVLTF.

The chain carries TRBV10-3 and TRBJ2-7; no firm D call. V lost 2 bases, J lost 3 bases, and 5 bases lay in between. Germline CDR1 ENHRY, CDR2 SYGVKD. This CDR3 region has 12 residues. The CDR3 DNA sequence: TGTGCCATCAGTGAGGGCATCTACGAGCAGTACTTC. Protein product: CAISEGIYEQYF.

The CDR3 spells CSAPSGSNIQYF. For the CDR3, the DNA is TGCAGTGCTCCTTCGGGGTCCAACATTCAGTACTTC. This chain links TRBV20-1 with TRBJ2-4, with D tentatively TRBD2 (5 bases). The CDR3 has 12 amino acids. With 5 bases removed from V and 7 bases from J, the gap between germline ends came to 12 bases. Germline assignment: CDR1 DFQATT and CDR2 SNEGSKA (reference sequence).

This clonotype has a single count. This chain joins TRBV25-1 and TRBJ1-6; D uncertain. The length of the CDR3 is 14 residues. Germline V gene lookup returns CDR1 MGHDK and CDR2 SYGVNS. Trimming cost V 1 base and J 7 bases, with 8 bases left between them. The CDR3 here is CASSEWELNSPLHF. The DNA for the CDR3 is TGTGCCAGCAGTGAATGGGAGTTGAATTCACCCCTCCACTTT. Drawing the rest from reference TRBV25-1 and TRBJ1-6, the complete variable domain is EADIYQTPRYLVIGTGKKITLECSQTMGHDKMYWYQQDPGMELHLIHYSYGVNSTEKGDLSSESTVSRIRTEHFPLTLESARPSHTSQYLCASSEWELNSPLHFGNGTRLTVT.

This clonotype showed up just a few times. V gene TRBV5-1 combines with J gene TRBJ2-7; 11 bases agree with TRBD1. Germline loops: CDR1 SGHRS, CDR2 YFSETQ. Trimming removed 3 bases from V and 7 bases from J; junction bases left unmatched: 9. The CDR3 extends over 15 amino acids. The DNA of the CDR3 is TGCGCCAGCAGCTACCGGGGGACAGGGGGGGAAGAGCAGTACTTC. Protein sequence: CASSYRGTGGEEQYF. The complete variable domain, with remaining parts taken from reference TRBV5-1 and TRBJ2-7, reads KAGVTQTPRYLIKTRGQQVTLSCSPISGHRSVSWYQQTPGQGLQFLFEYFSETQRNKGNFPGRFSGRQFSNSRSEMNVSTLELGDSALYLCASSYRGTGGEEQYFGPGTRLTVT.

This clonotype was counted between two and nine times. CDR3 DNA: TGTGCCAGCAGCCCGTGGACGGGAGGGAATGGCTACACCTTC. Encoded protein: CASSPWTGGNGYTF. This sequence joins TRBV11-1 and TRBJ1-2; D ambiguous. V dropped 5 bases and J dropped 6 bases, with 16 bases sitting between them. CDR1 is SGHAT, CDR2 FQDESV, per germline (reference sequence). The CDR3 sequence is 14 residues long.

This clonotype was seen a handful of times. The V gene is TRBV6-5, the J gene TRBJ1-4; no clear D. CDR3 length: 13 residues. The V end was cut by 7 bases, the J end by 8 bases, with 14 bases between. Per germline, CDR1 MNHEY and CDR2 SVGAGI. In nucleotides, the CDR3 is TGTGCCAGCATGGGTGCGGTTCGAGAAAAACTGTTTTTT. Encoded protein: CASMGAVREKLFF.